The rows below give T cell receptor beta chains drawn from one sample of a study of T cell changes during pregnancy in multiple sclerosis. Repertoires were generated with immunoSEQ multiplex PCR, while TCRdb's copy carries only in-frame clones and drops some. Found here are around 68,000 clones, 91% of them singletons; the top ten hold roughly 1.3%. The specimen was peripheral blood, collected after pregnancy. These receptors were collected from a female donor in good health, enrolled as a control in a pregnancy study. CDR3s include the opening cysteine and the closing phenylalanine or tryptophan. The D gene is left open where the match is weak. The size of a clone is reported for some rows only, either as once, few or many, or as a class for expanded clones.

-	TRBV9	TRBJ2-7	-	CASSVGPSSQGYF	TGTGCCAGCAGCGTAGGCCCCTCTTCACAGGGTTACTTC
-	TRBV4-3	TRBJ1-3	-	CASSQGRGVPGNTIYF	TGCGCCAGCAGCCAAGGCCGCGGGGTCCCTGGAAACACCATATATTTT
once	TRBV2	TRBJ2-2	TRBD2	CASIRLAGGTGELFF	TGTGCCAGCATCCGACTAGCGGGGGGGACCGGGGAGCTGTTTTTT
once	TRBV30	TRBJ1-6	-	CAWSSRVTLHF	TGTGCCTGGAGTTCGAGGGTTACCCTCCACTTT
-	TRBV6-1	TRBJ2-3	-	CASSEVGLVRSSSDETGTQYF	TGTGCCAGCAGTGAAGTGGGCCTGGTCAGATCATCATCCGACGAGACAGGTACGCAGTATTTT
-	TRBV19	TRBJ2-1	-	CASSTRQRLRDNEQFF	TGTGCCAGTAGTACCCGACAGCGACTTAGGGACAATGAGCAGTTCTTC
-	TRBV18	TRBJ1-1	-	CASSPLGVWYTEAFF	TGTGCCAGCTCACCACTCGGGGTTTGGTACACTGAAGCTTTCTTT
-	TRBV2	TRBJ1-1	-	CASSSQGVGNTEAFF	TGTGCCAGCAGTTCCCAGGGTGTAGGGAACACTGAAGCTTTCTTT
-	TRBV5-6	TRBJ1-1	-	CASSGTPSAGPRSAFF	TGTGCCAGCAGCGGAACTCCCTCGGCGGGACCGAGATCGGCTTTCTTT
-	TRBV7-9	TRBJ1-5	-	CASSLASQPQHF	TGTGCCAGCAGCTTAGCTAGCCAGCCCCAGCATTTT
-	TRBV7-8	TRBJ1-5	TRBD1	CASSRDRSNQPQHF	TGTGCCAGCAGCCGGGACAGGAGCAATCAGCCCCAGCATTTT
-	TRBV5-8	TRBJ2-5	TRBD2	CASSLRGLAQETQYF	TGTGCCAGCAGCTTGCGAGGACTAGCCCAAGAGACCCAGTACTTC
-	TRBV5-8	TRBJ2-3	TRBD1	CASSPWQGARDTQYF	TGTGCCAGCAGCCCCTGGCAGGGGGCGCGGGATACGCAGTATTTT
once	TRBV19	TRBJ1-6	TRBD1	CASSTTGNNSPLHF	TGTGCCAGTAGTACGACAGGGAATAATTCACCCCTCCACTTT
-	TRBV19	TRBJ1-1	-	CASKTAMNTEAFF	TGTGCCAGTAAGACAGCTATGAACACTGAAGCTTTCTTT
once	TRBV29-1	TRBJ2-1	-	CSVDGRGRRGGVYNEQFF	TGCAGCGTTGACGGCAGGGGGCGCCGCGGGGGAGTGTACAATGAGCAGTTCTTC